The clone carrying this TCR beta chain was found a few times. MiXCR, applied by TCRdb to the RT-PCR reads, yields one record per CDR3 protein. Among about 700,000 distinct CDR3 sequences listed, approximately 15% were seen once. Per germline, CDR1 SGHDT and CDR2 YYEEEE. This CDR3 region has 16 residues. Trimming shortened V by 1 base and J by 0 bases, and 11 bases separated the two germline ends. This chain connects TRBV5-6 to TRBJ1-5; no firm D call. This sequence originates from a female donor in good health, serving as a healthy control. Sequenced: memory CD4+ T cells from blood. CDR3 DNA sequence: TGTGCCAGCAGCTTGTTGCCAAGGCCTAGCAATCAGCCCCAGCATTTT. Residues: CASSLLPRPSNQPQHF.